The text below deals with one T cell receptor beta chain. What antigen it recognizes has not been identified. No qualities accompany the bases; no much larger clone lies one base away. Preparation of the library involved RT-PCR. The run used an Illumina HiSeq 2500. TCRdb took the public reads, trimmed them with fastp at Q25, ran MiXCR for clone calling and kept in-frame beta chains. Records with the same CDR3 protein are collapsed into one entry carrying the most frequent genes and DNA. In this sample the table shows about 700,000 distinct CDR3 sequences, approximately 15% of which occur a single time. The top ten hold less than 7% of the sample. Based on the germline V gene (reference sequence), the CDR1 and CDR2 sequences are PRHDT and FYEKMQ. The CDR3 spans 15 residues, from the cysteine through the phenylalanine. Only the CDR3 region is kept as DNA, spanning 45 bases read in frame from base 1. V lost 4 bases and J lost 3 bases, and the count of bases not matched to a germline gene is 7.

These data are taken from a study of response to subunit inactivated influenza vaccine (dated by TCRdb to 2016 to 2019). Looking at the study overall: Deep quantitative profiling of the T cell receptor repertoire was used in the study to follow responses to a trivalent subunit inactivated influenza vaccine. Study-level results and caveats: The authors suggested that each seasonal influenza vaccination may recruit only a limited number of new T cells.

The rearranged chain carries TRBV13 and TRBJ1-1; 8 bases in the junction line up with TRBD1. This TCR was recovered from a man over 45 who received an inactivated influenza vaccine. Donor details come from another sample of the same person, matched by shared clones. The sample here was PBMCs from blood, taken 14 to 15 days before vaccination. The nucleotide sequence reads TGTGCCAGCAGCTCCGGCCTGGACAGGGACACTGAAGCTTTCTTT. Its coded protein is CASSSGLDRDTEAFF. Beyond the CDR3, the reference TRBV13 and TRBJ1-1 genes provide the residues; the full variable domain reads: AAGVIQSPRHLIKEKRETATLKCYPIPRHDTVYWYQQGPGQDPQFLISFYEKMQSDKGSIPDRFSAQQFSDYHSELNMSSLELGDSALYFCASSSGLDRDTEAFFGQGTRLTVV.